This T cell receptor beta chain derives from a study of CD4 and CD8 cells across lung adenocarcinoma regions. TCRdb reprocessed the PCR reads with MiXCR, giving one entry per CDR3 protein. The table includes approximately 12,000 distinct CDR3 sequences, 45% to 55% detected once. Germline assignment: CDR1 SGHRS and CDR2 YFSETQ. After removal of 4 bases from V and 6 bases from J, the junction contained 9 bases not matched to a gene. The CDR3 runs to 16 residues. Localized lung adenocarcinoma, a non-small cell lung cancer, affected the donors. This receptor was taken from a female donor with lung adenocarcinoma. The CD4 and CD8 labels of this study may be unreliable. The chain is built from TRBV5-1 and TRBJ1-4; 10 positions agree with TRBD1. The specimen was CD8+ T cells from the margin of a lung tumor. CDR3 protein: CASSTDRGLMDEKLFF. In DNA, the CDR3 is TGCGCCAGCAGCACCGACAGGGGGCTAATGGATGAAAAACTGTTTTTT.